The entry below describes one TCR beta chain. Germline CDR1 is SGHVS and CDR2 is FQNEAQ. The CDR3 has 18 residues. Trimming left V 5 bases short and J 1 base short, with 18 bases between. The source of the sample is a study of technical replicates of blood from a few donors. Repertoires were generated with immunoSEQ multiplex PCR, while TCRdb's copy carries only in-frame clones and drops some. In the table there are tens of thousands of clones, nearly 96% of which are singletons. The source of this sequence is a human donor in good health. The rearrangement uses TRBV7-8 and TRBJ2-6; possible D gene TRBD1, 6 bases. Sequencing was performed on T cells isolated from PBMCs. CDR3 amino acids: CASSRYILRGSGANVLTF. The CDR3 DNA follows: TGTGCCAGCAGCCGATACATCCTTAGGGGGTCTGGGGCCAACGTCCTGACTTTC.